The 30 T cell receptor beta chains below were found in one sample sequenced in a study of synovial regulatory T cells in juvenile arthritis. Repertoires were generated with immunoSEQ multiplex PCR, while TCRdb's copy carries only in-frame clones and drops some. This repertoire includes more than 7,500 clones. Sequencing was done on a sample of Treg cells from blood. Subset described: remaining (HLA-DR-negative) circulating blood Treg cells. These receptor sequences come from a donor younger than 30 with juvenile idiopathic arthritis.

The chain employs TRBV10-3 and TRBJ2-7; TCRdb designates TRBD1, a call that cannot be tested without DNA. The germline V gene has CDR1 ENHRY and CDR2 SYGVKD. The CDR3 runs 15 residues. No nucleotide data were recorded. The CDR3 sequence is CAISESQGATYEQYF.

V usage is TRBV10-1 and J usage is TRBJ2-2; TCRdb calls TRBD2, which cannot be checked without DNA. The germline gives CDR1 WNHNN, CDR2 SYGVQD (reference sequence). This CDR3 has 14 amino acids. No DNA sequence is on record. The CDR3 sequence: CASSLTRNTGELFF.

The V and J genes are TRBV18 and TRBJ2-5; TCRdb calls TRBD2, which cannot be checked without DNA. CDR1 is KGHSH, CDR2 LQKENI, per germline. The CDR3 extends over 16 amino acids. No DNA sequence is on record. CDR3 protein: CASSLLNPGSQETQYF.

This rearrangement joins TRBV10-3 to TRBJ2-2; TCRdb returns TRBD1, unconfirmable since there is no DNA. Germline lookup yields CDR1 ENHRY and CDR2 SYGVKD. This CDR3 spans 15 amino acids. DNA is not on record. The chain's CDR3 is CAIRRDRTNTGELFF.

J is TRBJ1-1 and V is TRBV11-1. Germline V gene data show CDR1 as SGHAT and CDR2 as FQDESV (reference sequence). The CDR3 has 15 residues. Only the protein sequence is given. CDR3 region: CASSFGGNVNTEAFF.

The CDR3 reads CASSPRDRGRNQPQHF. The chain couples TRBV19 to TRBJ1-5; TCRdb calls TRBD1, which cannot be checked without DNA. The CDR3 length is 16 residues. No DNA is listed. Germline values: CDR1 LNHDA, CDR2 SQIVND (reference sequence).

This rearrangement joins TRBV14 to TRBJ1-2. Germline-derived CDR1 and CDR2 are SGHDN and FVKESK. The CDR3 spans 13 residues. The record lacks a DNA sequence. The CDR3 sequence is CASSQVPNYGYTF.

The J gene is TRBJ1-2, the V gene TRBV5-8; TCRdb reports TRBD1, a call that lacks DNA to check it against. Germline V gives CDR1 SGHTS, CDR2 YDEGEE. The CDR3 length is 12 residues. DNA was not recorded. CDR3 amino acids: CASSRDSYGYTF.

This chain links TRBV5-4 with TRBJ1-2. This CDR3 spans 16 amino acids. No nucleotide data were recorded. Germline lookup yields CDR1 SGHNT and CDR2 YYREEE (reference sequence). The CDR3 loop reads CASSYLLPQASGGYTF. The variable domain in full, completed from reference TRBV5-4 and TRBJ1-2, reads ETGVTQSPTHLIKTRGQQVTLRCSSQSGHNTVSWYQQALGQGPQFIFQYYREEENGRGNFPPRFSGLQFPNYSSELNVNALELDDSALYLCASSYLLPQASGGYTFGSGTRLTVV.

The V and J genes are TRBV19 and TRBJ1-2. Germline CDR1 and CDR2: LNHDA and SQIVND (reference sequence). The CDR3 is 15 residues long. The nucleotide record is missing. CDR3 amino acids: CASRDRGGRDYGYTF.

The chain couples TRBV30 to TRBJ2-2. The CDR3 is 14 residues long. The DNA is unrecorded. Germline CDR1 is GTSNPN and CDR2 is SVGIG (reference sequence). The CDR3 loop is CAWSVRRNTGELFF.

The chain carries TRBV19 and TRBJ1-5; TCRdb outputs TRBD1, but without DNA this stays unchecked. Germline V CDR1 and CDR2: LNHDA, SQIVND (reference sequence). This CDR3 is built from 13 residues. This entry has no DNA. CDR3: CASSWDSTSPQHF.

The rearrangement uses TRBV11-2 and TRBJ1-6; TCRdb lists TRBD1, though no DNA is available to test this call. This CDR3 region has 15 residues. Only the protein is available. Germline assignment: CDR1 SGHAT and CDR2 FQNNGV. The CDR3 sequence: CASSLQASGSLSLHF.

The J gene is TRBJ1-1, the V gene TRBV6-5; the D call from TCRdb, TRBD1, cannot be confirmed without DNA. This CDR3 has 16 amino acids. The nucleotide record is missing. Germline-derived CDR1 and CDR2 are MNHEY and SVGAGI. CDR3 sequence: CASSFPGGIMNTEAFF.

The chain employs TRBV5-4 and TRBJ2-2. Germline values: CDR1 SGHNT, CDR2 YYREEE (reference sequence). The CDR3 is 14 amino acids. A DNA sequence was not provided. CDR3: CASSVTVNTGELFF.

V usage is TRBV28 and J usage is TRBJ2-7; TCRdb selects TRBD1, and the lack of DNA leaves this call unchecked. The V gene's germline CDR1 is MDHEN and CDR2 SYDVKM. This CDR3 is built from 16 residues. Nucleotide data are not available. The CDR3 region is CASSLGLLRRIYEQYF.

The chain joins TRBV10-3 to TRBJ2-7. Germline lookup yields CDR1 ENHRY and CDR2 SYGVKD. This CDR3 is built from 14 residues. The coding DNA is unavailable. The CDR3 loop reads CAISPGGDSYEQYF.

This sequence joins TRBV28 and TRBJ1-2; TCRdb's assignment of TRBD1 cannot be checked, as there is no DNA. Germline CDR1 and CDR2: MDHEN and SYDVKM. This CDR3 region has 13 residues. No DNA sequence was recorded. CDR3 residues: CASSFQGALGYTF.

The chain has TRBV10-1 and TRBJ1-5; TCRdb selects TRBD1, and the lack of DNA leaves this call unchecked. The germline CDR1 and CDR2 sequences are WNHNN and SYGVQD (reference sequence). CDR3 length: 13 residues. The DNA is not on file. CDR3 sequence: CASSESWGRPQHF.

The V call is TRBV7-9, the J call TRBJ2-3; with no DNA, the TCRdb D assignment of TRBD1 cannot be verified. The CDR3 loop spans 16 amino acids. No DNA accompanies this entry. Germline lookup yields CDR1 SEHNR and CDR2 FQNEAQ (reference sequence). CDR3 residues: CASSLAPGQGPDTQYF. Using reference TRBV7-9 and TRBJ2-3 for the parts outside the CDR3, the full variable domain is DTGVSQNPRHKITKRGQNVTFRCDPISEHNRLYWYRQTLGQGPEFLTYFQNEAQLEKSRLLSDRFSAERPKGSFSTLEIQRTEQGDSAMYLCASSLAPGQGPDTQYFGPGTRLTVL.

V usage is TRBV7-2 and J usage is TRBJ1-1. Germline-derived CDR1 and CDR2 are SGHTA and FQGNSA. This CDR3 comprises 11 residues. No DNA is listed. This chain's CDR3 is CASSLSRAIFF. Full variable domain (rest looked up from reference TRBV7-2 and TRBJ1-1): GAGVSQSPSNKVTEKGKDVELRCDPISGHTALYWYRQSLGQGLEFLIYFQGNSAPDKSGLPSDRFSAERTGGSVSTLTIQRTQQEDSAVYLCASSLSRAIFFGQGTRLTVV.

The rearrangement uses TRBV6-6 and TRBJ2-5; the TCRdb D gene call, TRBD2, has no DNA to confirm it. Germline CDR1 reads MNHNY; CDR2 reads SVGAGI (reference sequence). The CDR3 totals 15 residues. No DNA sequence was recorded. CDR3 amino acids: CASSRGTTGEQTQYF.

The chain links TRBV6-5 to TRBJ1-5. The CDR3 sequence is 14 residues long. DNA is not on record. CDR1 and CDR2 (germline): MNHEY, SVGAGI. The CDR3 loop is CASSYNVGGRPQHF.

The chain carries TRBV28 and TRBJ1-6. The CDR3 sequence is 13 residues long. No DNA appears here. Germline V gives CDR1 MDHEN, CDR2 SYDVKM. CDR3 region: CASSPQGDSPLHF.

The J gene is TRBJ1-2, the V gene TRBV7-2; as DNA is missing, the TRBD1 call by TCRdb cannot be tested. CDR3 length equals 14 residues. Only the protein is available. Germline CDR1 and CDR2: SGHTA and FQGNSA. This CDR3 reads CASSQGEVNYGYTF. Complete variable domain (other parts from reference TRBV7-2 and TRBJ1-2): GAGVSQSPSNKVTEKGKDVELRCDPISGHTALYWYRQSLGQGLEFLIYFQGNSAPDKSGLPSDRFSAERTGGSVSTLTIQRTQQEDSAVYLCASSQGEVNYGYTFGSGTRLTVV.

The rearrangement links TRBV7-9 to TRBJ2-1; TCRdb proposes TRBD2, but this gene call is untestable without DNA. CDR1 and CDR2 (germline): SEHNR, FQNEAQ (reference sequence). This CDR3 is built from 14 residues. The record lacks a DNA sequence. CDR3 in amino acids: CASSPRRTSFEQFF.

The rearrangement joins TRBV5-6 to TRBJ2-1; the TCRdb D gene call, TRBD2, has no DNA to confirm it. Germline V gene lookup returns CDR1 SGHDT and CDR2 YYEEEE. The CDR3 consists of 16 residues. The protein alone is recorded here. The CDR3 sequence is CASSLTPGLKNNEQFF. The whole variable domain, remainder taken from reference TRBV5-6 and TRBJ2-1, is DAGVTQSPTHLIKTRGQQVTLRCSPKSGHDTVSWYQQALGQGPQFIFQYYEEEERQRGNFPDRFSGHQFPNYSSELNVNALLLGDSALYLCASSLTPGLKNNEQFFGPGTRLTVL.

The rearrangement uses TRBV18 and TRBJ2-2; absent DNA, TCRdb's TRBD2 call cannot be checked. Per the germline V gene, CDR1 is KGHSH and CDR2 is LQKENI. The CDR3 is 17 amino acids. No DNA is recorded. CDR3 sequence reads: CASSPAGLAAPSGELFF.

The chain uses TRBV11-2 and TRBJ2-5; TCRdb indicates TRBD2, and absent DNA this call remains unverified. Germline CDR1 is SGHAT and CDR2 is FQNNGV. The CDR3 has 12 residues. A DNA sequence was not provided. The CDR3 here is CASSLAGVTQYF.

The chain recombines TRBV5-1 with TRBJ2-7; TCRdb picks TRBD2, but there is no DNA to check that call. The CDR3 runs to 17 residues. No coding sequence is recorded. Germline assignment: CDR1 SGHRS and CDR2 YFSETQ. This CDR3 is CASSSGTSGNQPYEQYF.